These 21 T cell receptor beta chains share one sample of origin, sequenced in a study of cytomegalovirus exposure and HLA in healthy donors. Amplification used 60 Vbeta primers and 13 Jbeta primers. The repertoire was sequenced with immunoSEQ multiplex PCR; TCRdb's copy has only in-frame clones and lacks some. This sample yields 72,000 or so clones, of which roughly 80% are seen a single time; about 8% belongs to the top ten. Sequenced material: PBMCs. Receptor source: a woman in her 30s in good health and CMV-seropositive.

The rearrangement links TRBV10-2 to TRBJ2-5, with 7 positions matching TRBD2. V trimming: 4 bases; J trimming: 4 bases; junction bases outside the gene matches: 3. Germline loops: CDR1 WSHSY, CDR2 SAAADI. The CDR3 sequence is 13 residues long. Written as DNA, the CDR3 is TGCGCCAGCAGTGTGGCTAGCGGAGAGACCCAGTACTTC. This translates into CASSVASGETQYF.

In DNA, the CDR3 is TGTGCCAGTGGCCGACAGGGTGCCTACGAGCAGTACTTC. Its translation is CASGRQGAYEQYF. The chain carries TRBV27 and TRBJ2-7, with 7 bases that match TRBD1. Germline V gene sequence: CDR1 MNHEY, CDR2 SMNVEV (reference sequence). There are 13 residues in the CDR3. Germline trimming cut 9 bases from V and 2 bases from J; bases unmatched to any gene: 7.

CDR3 nucleotide sequence: TGTGCCAGCAGCCCGAATAGCGGGAGCTCCTACAATGAGCAGTTCTTC. As protein: CASSPNSGSSYNEQFF. The chain carries TRBV11-2 and TRBJ2-1; 9 positions agree with TRBD2. V was pared by 5 bases and J by 0 bases, with 5 bases of the junction left unmatched. There are 16 residues in the CDR3. Germline CDR1 is SGHAT and CDR2 is FQNNGV.

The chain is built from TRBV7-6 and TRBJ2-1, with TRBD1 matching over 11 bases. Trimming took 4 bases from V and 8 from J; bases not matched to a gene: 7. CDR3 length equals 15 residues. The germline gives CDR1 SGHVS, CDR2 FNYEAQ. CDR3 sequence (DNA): TGTGCCAGCAGCTCATGGACAGGGGGCGGGGATGAGCAGTTCTTC. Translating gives CASSSWTGGGDEQFF. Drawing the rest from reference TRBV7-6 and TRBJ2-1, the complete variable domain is GAGVSQSPRYKVTKRGQDVALRCDPISGHVSLYWYRQALGQGPEFLTYFNYEAQQDKSGLPNDRFSAERPEGSISTLTIQRTEQRDSAMYRCASSSWTGGGDEQFFGPGTRLTVL.

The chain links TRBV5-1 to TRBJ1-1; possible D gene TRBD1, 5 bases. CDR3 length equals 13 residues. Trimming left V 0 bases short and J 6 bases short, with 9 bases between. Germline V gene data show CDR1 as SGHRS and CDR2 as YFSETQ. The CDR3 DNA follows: TGCGCCAGCAGCTTGGGGCAGGGCGCTGAAGCTTTCTTT. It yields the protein CASSLGQGAEAFF. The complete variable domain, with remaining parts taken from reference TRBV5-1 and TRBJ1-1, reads KAGVTQTPRYLIKTRGQQVTLSCSPISGHRSVSWYQQTPGQGLQFLFEYFSETQRNKGNFPGRFSGRQFSNSRSEMNVSTLELGDSALYLCASSLGQGAEAFFGQGTRLTVV.

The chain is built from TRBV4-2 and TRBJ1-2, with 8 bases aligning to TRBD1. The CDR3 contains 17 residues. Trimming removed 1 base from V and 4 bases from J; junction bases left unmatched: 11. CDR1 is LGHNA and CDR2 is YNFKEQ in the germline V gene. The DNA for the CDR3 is TGTGCCAGCAGCCAAGCCCGGACAGGGATGGGTCTCTATGGCTACACCTTC. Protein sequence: CASSQARTGMGLYGYTF.

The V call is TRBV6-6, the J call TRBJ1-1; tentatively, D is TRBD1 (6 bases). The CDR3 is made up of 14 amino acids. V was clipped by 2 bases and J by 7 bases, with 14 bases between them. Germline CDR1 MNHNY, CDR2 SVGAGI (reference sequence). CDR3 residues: CASSYGTLSGEAFF. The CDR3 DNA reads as TGTGCCAGCAGTTACGGGACACTATCAGGTGAAGCTTTCTTT.

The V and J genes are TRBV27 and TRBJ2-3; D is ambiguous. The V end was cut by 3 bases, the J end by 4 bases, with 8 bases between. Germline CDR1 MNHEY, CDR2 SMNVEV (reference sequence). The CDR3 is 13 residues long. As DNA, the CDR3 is TGTGCCAGCAGTTTCGGGTTCGCAGATACGCAGTATTTT. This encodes CASSFGFADTQYF.

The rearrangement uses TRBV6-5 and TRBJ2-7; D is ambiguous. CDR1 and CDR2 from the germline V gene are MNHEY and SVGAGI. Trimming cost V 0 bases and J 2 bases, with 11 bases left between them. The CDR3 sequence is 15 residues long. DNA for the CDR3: TGTGCCAGCAGTTACTCCCGAGACACAGCCTACGAGCAGTACTTC. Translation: CASSYSRDTAYEQYF.

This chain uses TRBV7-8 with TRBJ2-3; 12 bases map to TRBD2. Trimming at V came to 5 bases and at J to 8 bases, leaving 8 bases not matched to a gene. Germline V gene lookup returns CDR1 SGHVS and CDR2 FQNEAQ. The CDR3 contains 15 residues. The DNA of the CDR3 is TGTGCCAGCAGCCAGGGACTAGCGGGTGCCCGTACGCAGTATTTT. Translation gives CASSQGLAGARTQYF.

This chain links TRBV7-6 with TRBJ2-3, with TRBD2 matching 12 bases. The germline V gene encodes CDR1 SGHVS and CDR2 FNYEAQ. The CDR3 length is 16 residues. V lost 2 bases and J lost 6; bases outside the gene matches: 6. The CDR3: CASSLMRLAGADTQYF. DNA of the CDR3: TGTGCCAGCAGCTTAATGAGACTAGCGGGAGCGGATACGCAGTATTTT.

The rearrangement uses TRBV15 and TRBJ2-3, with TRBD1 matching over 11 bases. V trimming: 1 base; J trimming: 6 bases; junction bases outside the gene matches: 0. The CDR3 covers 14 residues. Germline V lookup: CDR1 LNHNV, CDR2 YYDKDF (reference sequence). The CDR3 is CATSRGDRGDTQYF. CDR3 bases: TGTGCCACCAGCAGAGGGGACAGGGGGGATACGCAGTATTTT. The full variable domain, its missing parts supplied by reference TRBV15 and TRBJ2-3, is DAMVIQNPRYQVTQFGKPVTLSCSQTLNHNVMYWYQQKSSQAPKLLFHYYDKDFNNEADTPDNFQSRRPNTSFCFLDIRSPGLGDTAMYLCATSRGDRGDTQYFGPGTRLTVL.

The CDR3 nucleotides read TGTGCCAGCACCACCGGGACTAGCGGTCTAGCCAAAAACATTCAGTACTTC. This sequence encodes CASTTGTSGLAKNIQYF. The chain has TRBV2 and TRBJ2-4; 11 bases match TRBD2. The V segment lost 7 bases and the J segment 0 bases; nucleotides outside the gene matches: 8. Per germline, CDR1 SNHLY and CDR2 FYNNEI. CDR3 length equals 17 residues. Variable domain in full (rest from reference TRBV2 and TRBJ2-4): EPEVTQTPSHQVTQMGQEVILRCVPISNHLYFYWYRQILGQKVEFLVSFYNNEISEKSEIFDDQFSVERPDGSNFTLKIRSTKLEDSAMYFCASTTGTSGLAKNIQYFGAGTRLSVL.

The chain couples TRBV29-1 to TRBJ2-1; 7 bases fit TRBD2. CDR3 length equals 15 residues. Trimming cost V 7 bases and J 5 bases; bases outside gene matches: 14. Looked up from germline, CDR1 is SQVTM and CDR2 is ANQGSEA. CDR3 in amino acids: CSAPNAAGGNNEQFF. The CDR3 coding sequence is TGCAGCGCCCCGAACGCAGCCGGGGGGAACAATGAGCAGTTCTTC.

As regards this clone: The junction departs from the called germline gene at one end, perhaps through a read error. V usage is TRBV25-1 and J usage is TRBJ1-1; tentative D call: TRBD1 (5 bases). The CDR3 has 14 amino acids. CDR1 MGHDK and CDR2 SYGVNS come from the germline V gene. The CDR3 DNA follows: TGTGCCAGCAGTGGGGCAGGGCTGTACACTGGAGCTTTCTTT. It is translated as CASSGAGLYTGAFF.

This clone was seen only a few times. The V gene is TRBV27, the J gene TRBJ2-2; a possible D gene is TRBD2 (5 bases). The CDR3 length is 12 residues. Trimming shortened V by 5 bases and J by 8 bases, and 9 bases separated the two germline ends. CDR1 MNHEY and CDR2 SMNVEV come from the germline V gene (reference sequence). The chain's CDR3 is CASSLPGGELFF. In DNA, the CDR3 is TGTGCCAGCAGTCTCCCGGGGGGGGAGCTGTTTTTT.

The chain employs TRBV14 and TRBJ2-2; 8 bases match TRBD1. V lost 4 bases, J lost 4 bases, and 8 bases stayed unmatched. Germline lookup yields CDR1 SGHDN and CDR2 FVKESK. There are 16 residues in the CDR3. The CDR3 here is CASSRRSGTGTGELFF. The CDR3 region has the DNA TGTGCCAGCAGCCGTAGGTCCGGGACAGGCACCGGGGAGCTGTTTTTT.

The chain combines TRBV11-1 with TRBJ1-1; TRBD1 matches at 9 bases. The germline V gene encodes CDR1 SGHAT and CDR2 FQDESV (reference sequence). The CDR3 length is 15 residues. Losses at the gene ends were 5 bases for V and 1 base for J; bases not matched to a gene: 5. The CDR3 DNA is TGTGCCAGCAGCAACCGGGACAGGGAGAACACTGAAGCTTTCTTT. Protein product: CASSNRDRENTEAFF.

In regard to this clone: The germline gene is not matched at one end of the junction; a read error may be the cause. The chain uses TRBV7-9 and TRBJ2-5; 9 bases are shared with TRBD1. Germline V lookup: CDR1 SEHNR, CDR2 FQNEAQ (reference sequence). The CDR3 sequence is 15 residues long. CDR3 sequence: CSSSTRDRVQETQYF. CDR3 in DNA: TGTTCCAGCAGCACGAGGGACAGGGTTCAAGAGACCCAGTACTTC.

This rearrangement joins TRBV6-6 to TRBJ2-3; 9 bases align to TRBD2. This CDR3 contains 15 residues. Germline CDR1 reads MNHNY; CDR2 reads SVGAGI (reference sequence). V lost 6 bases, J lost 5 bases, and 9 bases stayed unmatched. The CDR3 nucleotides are TGTGCCAGCAGCAGCCCGGGACTAGCTTTAGATACGCAGTATTTT. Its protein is CASSSPGLALDTQYF.

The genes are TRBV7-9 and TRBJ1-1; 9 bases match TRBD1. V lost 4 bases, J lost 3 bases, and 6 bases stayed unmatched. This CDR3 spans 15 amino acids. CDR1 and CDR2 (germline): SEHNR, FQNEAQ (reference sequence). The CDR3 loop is CASSWGQGGDTEAFF. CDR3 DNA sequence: TGTGCCAGCAGCTGGGGACAGGGAGGAGACACTGAAGCTTTCTTT. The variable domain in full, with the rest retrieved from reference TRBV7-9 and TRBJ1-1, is DTGVSQNPRHKITKRGQNVTFRCDPISEHNRLYWYRQTLGQGPEFLTYFQNEAQLEKSRLLSDRFSAERPKGSFSTLEIQRTEQGDSAMYLCASSWGQGGDTEAFFGQGTRLTVV.